Listed below are T cell receptor beta chains from one sample, sequenced in a study of technical replicates of blood from a handful of donors. TCRdb keeps only in-frame clones here, not all; method: immunoSEQ multiplex PCR. The sample yields about 75,000 clones, around 97% seen once. Sequences were obtained from T cells isolated from PBMCs. All receptors come from a human donor in good health. Both conserved end residues are part of each CDR3. D genes are given only for firm matches. Size tells how often a clone was seen (once, few, many) or the class of an expanded clone, and some rows leave it out.

V	J	length	size	D	DNA	CDR3
TRBV2	TRBJ2-1	15	NA	TRBD2	TGTGCCAGCAGTGAATGGGGGGAGGGCCACAATGAGCAGTTCTTC	CASSEWGEGHNEQFF
TRBV5-8	TRBJ2-7	14	once	NA	TGTGCCAGCAGCTTGGGGCAGGGGTATAACGAGCAGTACTTC	CASSLGQGYNEQYF
TRBV2	TRBJ1-2	15	NA	NA	TGTGCCAGCAGCGCAGGGGAGGGGACTAACTATGGCTACACCTTC	CASSAGEGTNYGYTF
TRBV7-3	TRBJ2-6	16	NA	TRBD1	TGTGCCAGCAGCGTCCCAGGGGGCTCTGGGGCCAACGTCCTGACTTTC	CASSVPGGSGANVLTF
TRBV2	TRBJ2-1	15	NA	TRBD1	TGTGCCAGCAGTGAGGAGGACAGGGCATACAATGAGCAGTTCTTC	CASSEEDRAYNEQFF
TRBV11-2	TRBJ1-1	17	NA	NA	TGTGCCAGCAGCTTAGTTAGCGGGAGGGAGGTTGGCACTGAAGCTTTCTTT	CASSLVSGREVGTEAFF
TRBV19	TRBJ1-5	14	few	NA	TGTGCCAGTAGTAGAGAACAGGGAAATCAGCCCCAGCATTTT	CASSREQGNQPQHF
TRBV21-1	TRBJ2-7	21	NA	NA	TGTGCCAGCAGCAAATGGGAGTCCGGGACTAGCGGCACCCCGAGCTCCTACGAGCAGTACTTC	CASSKWESGTSGTPSSYEQYF
TRBV6-1	TRBJ2-6	14	NA	NA	TGTGCCAGCAGTGAAGGACATGGGGCCAACGTCCTGACTTTC	CASSEGHGANVLTF
TRBV5-4	TRBJ2-5	11	NA	NA	TGTGCCAGCAGCTTGTCGGAGACCCAGTACTTC	CASSLSETQYF